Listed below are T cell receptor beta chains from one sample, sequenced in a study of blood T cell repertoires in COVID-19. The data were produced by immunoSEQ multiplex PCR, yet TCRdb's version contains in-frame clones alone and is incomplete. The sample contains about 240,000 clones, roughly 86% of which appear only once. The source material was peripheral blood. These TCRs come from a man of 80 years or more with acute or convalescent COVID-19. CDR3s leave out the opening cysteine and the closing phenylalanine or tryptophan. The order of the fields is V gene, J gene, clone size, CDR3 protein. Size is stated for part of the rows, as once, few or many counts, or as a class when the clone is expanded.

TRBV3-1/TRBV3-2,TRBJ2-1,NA,ASSSGGATMQF
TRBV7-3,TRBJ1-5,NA,ASSLSVGQPQH
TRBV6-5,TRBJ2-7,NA,ASSWAIAGTYEQY
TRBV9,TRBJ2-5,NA,ASSVDSWGGTGETQY
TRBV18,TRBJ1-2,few,ASSLMGQGIGYGYT
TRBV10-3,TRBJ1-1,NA,AISQGTGTEAF
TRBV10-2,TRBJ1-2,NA,ATSRQANYGYT
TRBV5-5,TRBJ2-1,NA,ASSWPKQWGDEQF
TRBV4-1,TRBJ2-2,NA,ASAAGASNTGELF
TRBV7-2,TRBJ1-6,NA,ASSPRDRQNSPLH
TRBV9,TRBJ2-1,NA,ASSVGLRRENEQF
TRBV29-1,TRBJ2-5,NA,SVDKRPEEETQY
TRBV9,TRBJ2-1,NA,ASSVARGNSYNEQF
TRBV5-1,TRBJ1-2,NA,ASSLSAGRNYGYT
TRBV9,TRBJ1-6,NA,ASSVVPENNSPLH
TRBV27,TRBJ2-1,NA,ASSLLVRGSYNEQF
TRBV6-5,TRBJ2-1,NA,ASTLDSSYNEQF
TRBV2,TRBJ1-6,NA,ASRRDRGTYNSPLH
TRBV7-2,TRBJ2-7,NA,ASSSYSGGGYEQY
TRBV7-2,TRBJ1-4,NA,ASSLAPPGGGEKLF
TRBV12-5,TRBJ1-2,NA,ASSLLYYYGYT
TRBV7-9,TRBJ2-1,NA,ASSLTTEKQF
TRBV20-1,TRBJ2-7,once,SAGQFYEQY
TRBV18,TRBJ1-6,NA,ASSPFGFSYNSPLH
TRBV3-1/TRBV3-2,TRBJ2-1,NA,ASSQDGGRDEQF